These T cell receptor beta chains were read from a single sample in a study of shared clonotypes between healthy human individuals. The protocol was immunoSEQ multiplex PCR, while the TCRdb copy is restricted to in-frame clones and leaves out a portion. In the table there are approximately 500,000 clones, almost 97% of which are singletons. Material: naive CD4+ T cells sorted from blood. These receptors all come from a woman under 40 in good health. Both conserved end residues are part of each CDR3. A D gene is named only where the DNA matches it firmly. The listing skips clone size in some rows; elsewhere it reads once, few, many or a size class.

>NA|NA|TRBV6-4|TRBJ1-5
CASSLTRGGRPPPQHF
TGTGCCAGCAGCCTCACCCGCGGAGGGCGGCCGCCGCCCCAGCATTTT
>NA|NA|TRBV10-2|TRBJ1-2
CASSERSRGLATRGYTF
TGCGCCAGCAGTGAGCGAAGTCGTGGGCTGGCCACCCGTGGCTACACCTTC
>TRBD1|NA|TRBV28|TRBJ2-7
CASTVPGQGLYEQYF
TGTGCCAGCACTGTACCGGGACAGGGACTTTACGAGCAGTACTTC
>NA|NA|TRBV28|TRBJ2-5
CASSLGQHQETQYF
TGTGCCAGCAGTTTAGGGCAGCACCAAGAGACCCAGTACTTC
>NA|NA|TRBV5-5|TRBJ1-4
CASSLPGLGEKLFF
TGTGCCAGCAGCCTCCCGGGCCTAGGGGAAAAACTGTTTTTT
>NA|once|TRBV6-6|TRBJ2-7
CASSLRGQAEQYF
TGTGCCAGCAGTTTGCGGGGCCAGGCCGAGCAGTACTTC
>NA|NA|TRBV30|TRBJ1-5
CAWAFRASNQPQHF
TGTGCCTGGGCTTTCAGGGCGAGCAATCAGCCCCAGCATTTT
>NA|NA|TRBV5-1|TRBJ2-7
CASMWGPGQNYEQYF
TGCGCCAGCATGTGGGGGCCCGGACAGAACTACGAGCAGTACTTC
>NA|NA|TRBV4-2|TRBJ2-2
CASSQDRAGGELFF
TGTGCCAGCAGCCAAGACAGGGCGGGCGGGGAGCTGTTTTTT
>TRBD2|NA|TRBV6-5|TRBJ2-3
CACGGRGTDTQYF
TGTGCCTGCGGGGGTCGAGGCACAGATACGCAGTATTTT
>TRBD1|once|TRBV16|TRBJ1-4
CASSQSEGVLGQINEKLFF
TGTGCCAGCAGCCAATCCGAGGGGGTGCTGGGACAGATAAATGAAAAACTGTTTTTT
>TRBD1|NA|TRBV7-2|TRBJ2-6
CASSLDRAGANVLTF
TGTGCCAGCAGCTTGGACAGGGCTGGGGCCAACGTCCTGACTTTC
>NA|NA|TRBV18|TRBJ1-2
CASSPTKGPYGYTF
TGTGCCAGCTCACCGACTAAGGGTCCCTATGGCTACACCTTC
>TRBD1|NA|TRBV5-6|TRBJ1-6
CASSLDRGPTLHF
TGTGCCAGCAGCTTGGACAGGGGGCCAACCCTCCACTTT
>NA|NA|TRBV28|TRBJ1-2
CASSLPRESDGYTF
TGTGCCAGCAGTCTCCCGAGGGAGAGCGATGGCTACACCTTC
>NA|NA|TRBV7-2|TRBJ2-6
CASSLLNSGANVLTF
TGTGCCAGCAGCTTGCTCAACTCTGGGGCCAACGTCCTGACTTTC
>NA|NA|TRBV6-6|TRBJ1-2
CASSFNREGYTF
TGTGCCAGCAGTTTCAACAGGGAAGGCTACACCTTC
>TRBD2|NA|TRBV28|TRBJ2-7
CASSLAGTGKAQYF
TGTGCCAGCAGCTTAGCGGGGACCGGTAAGGCGCAGTACTTC
>NA|once|TRBV6-6|TRBJ2-7
CASSSGPYKLYEQYF
TGTGCCAGCAGTTCGGGCCCGTACAAACTATACGAGCAGTACTTC
>NA|NA|TRBV28|TRBJ1-2
CASSLGWGKKGYGYTF
TGTGCCAGCAGTTTAGGATGGGGGAAGAAGGGCTATGGCTACACCTTC
>NA|NA|TRBV6-4|TRBJ2-1
CASSEGLYNEQFF
TGTGCCAGCAGTGAAGGACTTTACAATGAGCAGTTCTTC
>TRBD2|NA|TRBV10-3|TRBJ2-2
CAISGLGLAGFNTGELFF
TGTGCCATCAGTGGCCTCGGACTAGCGGGATTCAACACCGGGGAGCTGTTTTTT
>NA|once|TRBV15|TRBJ1-1
CATSRDQYGVGFAEAFF
TGTGCCACCAGCAGAGATCAGTATGGGGTTGGGTTTGCTGAAGCTTTCTTT
>TRBD2|NA|TRBV7-9|TRBJ2-3
CASSSRLAGTDTQYF
TGTGCCAGCAGCTCTCGACTAGCGGGCACAGATACGCAGTATTTT
>TRBD2|once|TRBV5-4|TRBJ2-3
CASSWRVAGHGGTDTQYF
TGTGCCAGCAGCTGGAGGGTAGCGGGACACGGTGGCACAGATACGCAGTATTTT
>NA|NA|TRBV19|TRBJ1-5
CATRGGSSNQPQHF
TGTGCCACCCGGGGCGGCTCTAGCAATCAGCCCCAGCATTTT
>NA|NA|TRBV2|TRBJ1-6
CASSGQAPYNSPLHF
TGTGCCAGCAGTGGACAGGCTCCCTATAATTCACCCCTCCACTTT
>NA|NA|TRBV20-1|TRBJ2-7
CSARENYEQYF
TGCAGTGCTAGGGAGAACTACGAGCAGTACTTC
>NA|NA|TRBV27|TRBJ1-2
CASSLGGDPSYGYTF
TGTGCCAGCAGTTTAGGAGGGGACCCCAGCTATGGCTACACCTTC